This TCR beta chain was observed in a study of T cell responses to AZD1222 COVID-19 vaccine. This clone was counted only a few times. Its antigen is unknown. The germline V and J ends were trimmed by 0 bases and 0 bases, with 10 bases remaining between them. The CDR3 has 16 amino acids. In germline, CDR1 is SGHRS, CDR2 YFSETQ. Study findings and constraints: Elevations in Spike-specific TCR breadth and depth followed administration of two AZD1222 doses.

Analysis merged second doses at about 4 or about 12 weeks. Sequenced by immunoSEQ multiplex PCR; TCRdb stores in-frame clones only, minus some. Here the sample spans tens of thousands of clones, about 88% being singletons. This specimen consisted of peripheral blood, obtained 28 days after the second AZD1222 dose. The sequence was obtained from an adult who received the AZD1222 COVID-19 vaccine. This sequence joins TRBV5-1 and TRBJ1-3; unclear D gene. The CDR3 DNA sequence: TGCGCCAGCAGCTTGGCGTCCGGGAACTCTGGAAACACCATATATTTT. Protein product: CASSLASGNSGNTIYF.